Here is one TCR beta chain with its context. The sample has other DNA sequences that encode this CDR3 too. The data were taken from a study of control samples from healthy donors and cancer patients. Germline lookup yields CDR1 MNHEY and CDR2 SMNVEV (reference sequence). The junction had 7 bases not matched to a gene; V was cut back by 5 bases and J by 4 bases. The CDR3 consists of 14 residues. The protocol was immunoSEQ multiplex PCR, while the TCRdb copy is restricted to in-frame clones and leaves out a portion. Found here are approximately 170,000 clones, around 90% of them singletons; the top ten hold 1.1% to 1.5%.

The sample was blood. The genes are TRBV27 and TRBJ1-1, with 7 nucleotides matching TRBD1. The TCR sequence derives from a woman aged 50 to 60 in good health. CDR3 DNA sequence: TGTGCCAGCAGTCTAGACAGGGTTGGCACTGAAGCTTTCTTT. Protein product: CASSLDRVGTEAFF.